This T cell receptor beta chain comes out of a study of blood T cell repertoires in COVID-19. Study at large: Sample material is recorded as cDNA or gDNA derived from T cells, B-cell-depleted T cells, or PBMCs.

CDR3 length equals 17 residues. In germline, CDR1 is WSHSY, CDR2 SAAADI. The ends lost 2 bases at V and 0 bases at J; junction bases unmatched: 5. Libraries were prepared by immunoSEQ multiplex PCR; TCRdb keeps only in-frame clonotypes and omits some of them. The sample contains some 530,000 clones, more than 85% of which appear only once. Cohorts were based on clinical histories the participants reported. Recovery among Cohort 3 donors was established by two negative PCRs, clearance, or symptom resolution. This sequence originates from a woman aged 55-70 years who had recovered from COVID-19. Sequenced sample: PBMCs or T cells enriched from blood (not recorded which). This chain joins TRBV10-2 and TRBJ2-1, with 9 bases lining up with TRBD2. This CDR3 reads CASSEGTSYSSYNEQFF. The CDR3 DNA is TGCGCCAGCAGTGAGGGGACTAGCTACAGCTCCTACAATGAGCAGTTCTTC.